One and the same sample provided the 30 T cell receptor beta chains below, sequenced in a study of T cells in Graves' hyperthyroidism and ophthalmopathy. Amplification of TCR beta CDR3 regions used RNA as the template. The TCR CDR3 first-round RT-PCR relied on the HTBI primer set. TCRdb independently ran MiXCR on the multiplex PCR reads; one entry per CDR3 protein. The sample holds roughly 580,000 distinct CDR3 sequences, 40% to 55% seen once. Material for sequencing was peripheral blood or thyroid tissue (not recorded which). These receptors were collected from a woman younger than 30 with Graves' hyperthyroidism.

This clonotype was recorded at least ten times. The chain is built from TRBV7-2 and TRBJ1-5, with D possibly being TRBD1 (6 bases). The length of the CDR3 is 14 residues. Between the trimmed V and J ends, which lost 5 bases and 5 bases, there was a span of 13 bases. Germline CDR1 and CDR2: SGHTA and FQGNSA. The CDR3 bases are TGTGCCAGCAGCCGGAGGGGGGGGGATCAGCCCCAGCATTTT. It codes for CASSRRGGDQPQHF.

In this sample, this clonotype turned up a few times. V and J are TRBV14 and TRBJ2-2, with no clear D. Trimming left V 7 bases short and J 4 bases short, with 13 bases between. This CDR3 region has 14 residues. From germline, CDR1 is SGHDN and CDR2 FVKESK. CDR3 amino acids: CASTPLGSTGELFF. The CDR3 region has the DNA TGTGCCAGCACCCCACTTGGCAGCACCGGGGAGCTGTTTTTT.

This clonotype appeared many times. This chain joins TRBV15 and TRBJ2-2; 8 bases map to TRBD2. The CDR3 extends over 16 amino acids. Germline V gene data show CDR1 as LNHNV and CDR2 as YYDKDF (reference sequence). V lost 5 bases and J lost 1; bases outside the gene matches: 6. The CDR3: CATSPTSGLNTGELFF. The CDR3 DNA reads TGTGCCACCAGCCCTACTAGCGGTCTGAACACCGGGGAGCTGTTTTTT.

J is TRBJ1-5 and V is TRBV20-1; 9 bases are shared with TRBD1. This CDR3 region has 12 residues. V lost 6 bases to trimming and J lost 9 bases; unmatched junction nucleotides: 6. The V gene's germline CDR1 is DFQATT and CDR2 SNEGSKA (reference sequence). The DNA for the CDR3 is TGCAGTGCGGACAGGGGCGAAGGGCCCCAGCATTTT. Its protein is CSADRGEGPQHF.

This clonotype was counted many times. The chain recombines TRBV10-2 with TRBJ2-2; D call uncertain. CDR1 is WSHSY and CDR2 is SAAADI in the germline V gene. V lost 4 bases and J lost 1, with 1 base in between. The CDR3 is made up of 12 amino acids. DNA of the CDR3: TGCGCCAGCAGTGGGAACACCGGGGAGCTGTTTTTT. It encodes CASSGNTGELFF.

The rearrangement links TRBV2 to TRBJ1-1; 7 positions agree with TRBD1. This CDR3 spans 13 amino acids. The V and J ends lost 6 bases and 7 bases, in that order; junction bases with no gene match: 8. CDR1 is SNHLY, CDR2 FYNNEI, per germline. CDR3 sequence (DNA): TGTGCCAGCAGCCAGACGAGACAGGGTGAAGCTTTCTTT. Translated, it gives CASSQTRQGEAFF.

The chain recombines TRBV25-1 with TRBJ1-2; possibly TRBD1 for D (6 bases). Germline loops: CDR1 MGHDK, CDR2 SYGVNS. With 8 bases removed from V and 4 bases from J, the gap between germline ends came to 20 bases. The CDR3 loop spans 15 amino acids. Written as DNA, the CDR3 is TGTGCCAGCTCACAGGGAGACAGCCCTACCTATGGCTACACCTTC. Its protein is CASSQGDSPTYGYTF.

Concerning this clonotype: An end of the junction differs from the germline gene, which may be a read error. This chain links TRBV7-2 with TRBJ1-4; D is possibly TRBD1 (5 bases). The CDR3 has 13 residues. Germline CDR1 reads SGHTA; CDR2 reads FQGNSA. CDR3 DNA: TGTGCCAGCAGTTTAGACCGGGGGGGAAAACTGTTTTTT. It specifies CASSLDRGGKLFF.

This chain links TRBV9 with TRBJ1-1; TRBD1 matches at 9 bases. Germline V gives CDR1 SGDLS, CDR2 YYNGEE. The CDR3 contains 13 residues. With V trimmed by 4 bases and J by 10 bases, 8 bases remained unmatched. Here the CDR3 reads CASSSGTGLGAFF. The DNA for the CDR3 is TGTGCCAGCAGCTCAGGGACAGGGCTGGGAGCTTTCTTT.

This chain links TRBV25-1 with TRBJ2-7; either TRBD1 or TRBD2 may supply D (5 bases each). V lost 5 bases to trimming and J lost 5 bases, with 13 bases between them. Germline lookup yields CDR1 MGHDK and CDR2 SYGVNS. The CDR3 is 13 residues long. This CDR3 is CASSLLGVDEQYF. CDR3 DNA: TGTGCCAGCAGTTTATTGGGGGTAGACGAGCAGTACTTC.

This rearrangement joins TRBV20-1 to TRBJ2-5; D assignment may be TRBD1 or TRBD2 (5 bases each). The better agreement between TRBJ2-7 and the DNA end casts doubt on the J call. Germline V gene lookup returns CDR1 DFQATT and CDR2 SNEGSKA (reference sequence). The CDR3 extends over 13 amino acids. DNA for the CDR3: TGCAGTGCCCGCCGGGACCTTATCTACGAGCAGTACTTC. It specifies CSARRDLIYEQYF.

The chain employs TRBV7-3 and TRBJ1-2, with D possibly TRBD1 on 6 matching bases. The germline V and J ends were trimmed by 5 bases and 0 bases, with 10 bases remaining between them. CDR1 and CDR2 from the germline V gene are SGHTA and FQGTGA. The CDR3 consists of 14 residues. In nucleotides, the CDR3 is TGTGCCAGCAGCCACAGGACAGCTAACTATGGCTACACCTTC. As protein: CASSHRTANYGYTF.

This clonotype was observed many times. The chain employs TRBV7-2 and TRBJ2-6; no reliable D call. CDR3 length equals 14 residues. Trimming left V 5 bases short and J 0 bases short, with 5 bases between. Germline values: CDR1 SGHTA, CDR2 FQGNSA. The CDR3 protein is CASSPRSGANVLTF. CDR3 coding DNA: TGTGCCAGCAGCCCCCGCTCTGGGGCCAACGTCCTGACTTTC.

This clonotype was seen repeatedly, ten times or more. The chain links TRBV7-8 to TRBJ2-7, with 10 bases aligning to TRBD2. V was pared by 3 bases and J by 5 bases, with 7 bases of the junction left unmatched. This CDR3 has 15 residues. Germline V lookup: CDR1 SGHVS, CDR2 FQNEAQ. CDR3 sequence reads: CASSFKAGGHNEQYF. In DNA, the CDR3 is TGTGCCAGCAGCTTTAAAGCGGGAGGGCACAACGAGCAGTACTTC.

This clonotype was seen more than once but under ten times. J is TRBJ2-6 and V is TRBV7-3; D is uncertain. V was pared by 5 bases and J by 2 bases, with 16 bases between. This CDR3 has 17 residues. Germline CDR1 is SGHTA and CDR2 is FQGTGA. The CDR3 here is CASSQERPAAGANVLTF. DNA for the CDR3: TGTGCCAGCAGCCAAGAACGCCCGGCAGCTGGGGCCAACGTCCTGACTTTC.

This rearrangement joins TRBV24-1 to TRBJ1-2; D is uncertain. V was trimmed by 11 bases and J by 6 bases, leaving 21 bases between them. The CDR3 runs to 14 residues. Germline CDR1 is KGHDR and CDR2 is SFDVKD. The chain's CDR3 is CASAFLGSVNGYTF. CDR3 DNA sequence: TGTGCCAGCGCCTTCCTCGGATCGGTCAATGGCTACACCTTC.

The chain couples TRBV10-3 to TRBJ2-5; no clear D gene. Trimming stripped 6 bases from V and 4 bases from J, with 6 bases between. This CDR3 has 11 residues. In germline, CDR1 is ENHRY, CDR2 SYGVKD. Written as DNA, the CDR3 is TGTGCCATCAGGGGCGCAGAGACCCAGTACTTC. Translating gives CAIRGAETQYF.

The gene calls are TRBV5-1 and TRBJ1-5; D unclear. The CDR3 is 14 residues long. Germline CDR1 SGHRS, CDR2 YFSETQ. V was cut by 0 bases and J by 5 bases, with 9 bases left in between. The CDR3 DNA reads TGCGCCAGCAGCTTGGAACGGTGGGATCAGCCCCAGCATTTT. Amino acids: CASSLERWDQPQHF.

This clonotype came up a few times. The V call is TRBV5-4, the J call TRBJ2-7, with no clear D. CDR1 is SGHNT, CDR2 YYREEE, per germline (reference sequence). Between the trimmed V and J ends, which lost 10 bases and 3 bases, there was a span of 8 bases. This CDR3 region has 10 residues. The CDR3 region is CAWADYEQYF. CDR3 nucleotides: TGTGCCTGGGCAGACTACGAGCAGTACTTC.

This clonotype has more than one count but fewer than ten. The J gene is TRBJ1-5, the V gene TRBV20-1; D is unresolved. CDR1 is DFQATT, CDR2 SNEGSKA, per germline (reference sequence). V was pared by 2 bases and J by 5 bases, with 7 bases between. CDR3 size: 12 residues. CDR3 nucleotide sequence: TGCAGTGCTAGATCCGGGGATCAGCCCCAGCATTTT. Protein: CSARSGDQPQHF.

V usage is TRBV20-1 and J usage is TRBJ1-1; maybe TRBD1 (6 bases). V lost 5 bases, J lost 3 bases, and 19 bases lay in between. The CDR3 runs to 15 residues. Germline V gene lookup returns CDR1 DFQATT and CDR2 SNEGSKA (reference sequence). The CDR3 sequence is CSASQPQGKDTEAFF. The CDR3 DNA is TGCAGTGCTTCACAGCCACAGGGTAAGGACACTGAAGCTTTCTTT.

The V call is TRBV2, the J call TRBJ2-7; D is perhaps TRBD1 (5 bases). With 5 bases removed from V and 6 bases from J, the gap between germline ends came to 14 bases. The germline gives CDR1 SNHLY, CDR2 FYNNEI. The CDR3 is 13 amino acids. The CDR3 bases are TGTGCCAGCAGTACGAACCAGGGATTCGAGCAGTACTTC. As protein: CASSTNQGFEQYF.

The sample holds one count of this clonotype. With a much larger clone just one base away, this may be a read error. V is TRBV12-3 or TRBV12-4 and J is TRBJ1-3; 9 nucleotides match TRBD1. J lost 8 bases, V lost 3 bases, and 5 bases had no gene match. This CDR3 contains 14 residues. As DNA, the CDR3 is TGTGCCAGCAGTTTCACAGGGGGCGCGGACACCATATATTTT. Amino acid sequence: CASSFTGGADTIYF.

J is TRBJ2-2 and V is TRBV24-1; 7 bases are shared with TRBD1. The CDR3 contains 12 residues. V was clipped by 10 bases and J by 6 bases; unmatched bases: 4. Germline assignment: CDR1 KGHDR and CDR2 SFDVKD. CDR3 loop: CATSGTAGELFF. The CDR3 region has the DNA TGTGCCACTTCTGGGACAGCCGGGGAGCTGTTTTTT.

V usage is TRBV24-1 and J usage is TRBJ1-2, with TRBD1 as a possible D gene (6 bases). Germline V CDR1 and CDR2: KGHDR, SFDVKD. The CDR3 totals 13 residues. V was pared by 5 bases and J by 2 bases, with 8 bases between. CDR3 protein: CATSAGANYGYTF. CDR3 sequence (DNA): TGTGCCACCAGTGCAGGGGCGAACTATGGCTACACCTTC.

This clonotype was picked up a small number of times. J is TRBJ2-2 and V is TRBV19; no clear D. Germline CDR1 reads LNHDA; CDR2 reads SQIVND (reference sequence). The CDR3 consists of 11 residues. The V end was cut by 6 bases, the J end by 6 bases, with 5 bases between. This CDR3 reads CASRDPGELFF. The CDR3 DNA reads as TGTGCCAGTAGAGACCCCGGGGAGCTGTTTTTT.

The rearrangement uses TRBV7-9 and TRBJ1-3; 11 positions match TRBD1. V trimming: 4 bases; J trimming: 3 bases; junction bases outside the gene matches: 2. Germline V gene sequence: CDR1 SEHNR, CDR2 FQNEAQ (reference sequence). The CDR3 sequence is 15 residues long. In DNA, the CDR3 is TGTGCCAGCAGCTGGGACAGGGGGGATGGAAACACCATATATTTT. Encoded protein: CASSWDRGDGNTIYF.

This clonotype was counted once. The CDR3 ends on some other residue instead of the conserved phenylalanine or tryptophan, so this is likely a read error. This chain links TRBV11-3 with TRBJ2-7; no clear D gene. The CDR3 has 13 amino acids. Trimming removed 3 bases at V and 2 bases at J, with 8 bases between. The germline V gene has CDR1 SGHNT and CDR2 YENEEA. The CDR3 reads CASSFGQTYEQYS. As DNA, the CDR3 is TGTGCCAGCAGCTTTGGGCAAACCTACGAGCAGTACTCC.

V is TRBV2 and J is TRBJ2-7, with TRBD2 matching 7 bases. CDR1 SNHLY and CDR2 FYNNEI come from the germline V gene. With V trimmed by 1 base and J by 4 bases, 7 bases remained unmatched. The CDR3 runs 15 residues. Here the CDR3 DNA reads TGTGCCAGCAGTGAAGGTGCGGGAGCAGGGTACGAGCAGTACTTC. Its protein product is CASSEGAGAGYEQYF.

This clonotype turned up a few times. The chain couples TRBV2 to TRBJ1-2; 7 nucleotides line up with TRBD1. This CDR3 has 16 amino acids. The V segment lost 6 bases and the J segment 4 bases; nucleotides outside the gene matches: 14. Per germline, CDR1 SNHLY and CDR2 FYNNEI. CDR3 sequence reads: CASSQVQGGASYGYTF. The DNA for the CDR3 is TGTGCCAGCAGCCAAGTTCAAGGGGGCGCGAGCTATGGCTACACCTTC.